This passage covers 13 T cell receptor beta chains from one sample sequenced in a study of cytomegalovirus exposure and HLA in healthy donors. 60 Vbeta and 13 Jbeta primers were used in PCR. The data were produced by immunoSEQ multiplex PCR, yet TCRdb's version contains in-frame clones alone and is incomplete. The sample has 150,000 to 200,000 clones; around three quarters are singletons. The sample taken for sequencing was PBMCs. The receptors shown here come from a woman in her 30s in good health and CMV-seropositive.

The V gene is TRBV14, the J gene TRBJ2-2, with 9 bases identical to TRBD2. Germline V gene sequence: CDR1 SGHDN, CDR2 FVKESK. The CDR3 sequence is 17 residues long. V shed 1 base and J 3 bases; nucleotides not matched to a gene: 6. The DNA for the CDR3 is TGTGCCAGCAGCCAAGGCGGGGGGGCCAGGGACACCGGGGAGCTGTTTTTT. Translating it yields CASSQGGGARDTGELFF.

The gene calls are TRBV6-1 and TRBJ1-1; 8 bases are a match to TRBD1. Losses at the gene ends were 2 bases for V and 4 bases for J; bases not matched to a gene: 6. From germline, CDR1 is MNHNS and CDR2 SASEGT. CDR3 length equals 15 residues. Here the CDR3 DNA reads TGTGCCAGCAGTGAAACAGGGGGACCGAGCACTGAAGCTTTCTTT. Protein product: CASSETGGPSTEAFF.

The rearrangement joins TRBV5-1 to TRBJ2-7; TRBD2 is a possible D gene (7 bases). CDR1 and CDR2 from the germline V gene are SGHRS and YFSETQ. This CDR3 is 15 amino acids long. Trimming cost V 1 base and J 2 bases, with 13 bases left between them. CDR3 bases: TGCGCCAGCAGCTTGAGGGGAGGGGGACCCTACGAGCAGTACTTC. Its translation: CASSLRGGGPYEQYF. The full variable domain, completed using reference TRBV5-1 and TRBJ2-7, is KAGVTQTPRYLIKTRGQQVTLSCSPISGHRSVSWYQQTPGQGLQFLFEYFSETQRNKGNFPGRFSGRQFSNSRSEMNVSTLELGDSALYLCASSLRGGGPYEQYFGPGTRLTVT.

The chain joins TRBV9 to TRBJ1-6, with D possibly TRBD1 on 6 matching bases. The CDR3 totals 16 residues. Trimming shortened V by 4 bases and J by 5 bases, and 16 bases separated the two germline ends. Germline V CDR1 and CDR2: SGDLS, YYNGEE. The chain's CDR3 is CASSPGAKGDNSPLHF. The CDR3 coding sequence is TGTGCCAGCAGCCCAGGGGCAAAGGGGGATAATTCACCCCTCCACTTT.

J is TRBJ1-5 and V is TRBV27; maybe TRBD1 (6 bases). Trimming removed 4 bases from V and 3 bases from J, with 13 bases in between. Germline values: CDR1 MNHEY, CDR2 SMNVEV (reference sequence). The CDR3 sequence is 15 residues long. The CDR3 spells CASSSIQGFNQPQHF. In DNA form, the CDR3 reads TGTGCCAGCAGTTCGATTCAGGGGTTCAATCAGCCCCAGCATTTT.

V and J are TRBV7-9 and TRBJ2-7; 9 bases fit TRBD2. The CDR3 totals 15 residues. Germline trimming cut 3 bases from V and 7 bases from J; bases unmatched to any gene: 10. Per the germline V gene, CDR1 is SEHNR and CDR2 is FQNEAQ (reference sequence). The DNA of the CDR3 is TGTGCCAGCAGCTTGGGGGCGGGAGGGCCGCGAGAGCAGTACTTC. It yields the protein CASSLGAGGPREQYF.

This chain uses TRBV7-2 with TRBJ2-3; TRBD2 agrees at 11 bases. Germline values: CDR1 SGHTA, CDR2 FQGNSA. This CDR3 has 16 residues. V gave up 1 base and J gave up 2 bases; unmatched junction bases: 2. In DNA, the CDR3 is TGTGCCAGCAGCTTAGAGGGACTAGCGGACACAGATACGCAGTATTTT. It encodes CASSLEGLADTDTQYF.

This sequence joins TRBV25-1 and TRBJ2-1, with 7 bases that match TRBD2. Germline CDR1 is MGHDK and CDR2 is SYGVNS. With 1 base clipped from V and 6 bases from J, the junction kept 9 bases outside the gene matches. The CDR3 is 16 amino acids. The CDR3 DNA follows: TGTGCCAGCAGTGAATTTAGAGCGGGGCCATCCAATGAGCAGTTCTTC. The encoded protein is CASSEFRAGPSNEQFF.

This clone was seen a few times. The chain has TRBV9 and TRBJ2-1; 8 nucleotides match TRBD1. The V gene end was trimmed by 3 bases and the J gene end by 0 bases; junction bases not matched to a gene: 2. Germline V CDR1 and CDR2: SGDLS, YYNGEE. The CDR3 sequence is 15 residues long. The DNA of the CDR3 is TGTGCCAGCAGCGATACAGGGGGCTCCTACAATGAGCAGTTCTTC. Its translation is CASSDTGGSYNEQFF.

CDR3 nucleotide sequence: TGTGCCAGCAGCTTAGCCTCCGGGACCAGGGGTGGGTACACTGAAGCTTTCTTT. Residues: CASSLASGTRGGYTEAFF. The chain has TRBV13 and TRBJ1-1, with D possibly being TRBD1 (6 bases). Germline values: CDR1 PRHDT, CDR2 FYEKMQ (reference sequence). The V end was cut by 1 base, the J end by 3 bases, with 21 bases between. CDR3 length equals 18 residues. The whole variable domain, filled in from reference TRBV13 and TRBJ1-1, reads AAGVIQSPRHLIKEKRETATLKCYPIPRHDTVYWYQQGPGQDPQFLISFYEKMQSDKGSIPDRFSAQQFSDYHSELNMSSLELGDSALYFCASSLASGTRGGYTEAFFGQGTRLTVV.

V gene TRBV7-8 combines with J gene TRBJ2-7, with TRBD1 matching over 7 bases. V shed 6 bases, J shed 6 bases, and the junction held 11 bases outside the gene matches. The CDR3 is 14 amino acids. CDR1 and CDR2 from the germline V gene are SGHVS and FQNEAQ. The chain's CDR3 is CASSPRGGLGEQYF. CDR3 coding DNA: TGTGCCAGCAGTCCTCGAGGGGGCTTGGGCGAGCAGTACTTC.

The rearrangement joins TRBV6-1 to TRBJ2-5, with a tentative D call TRBD1 (7 bases). Germline V lookup: CDR1 MNHNS, CDR2 SASEGT. V was cut by 10 bases and J by 2 bases, with 14 bases left in between. The CDR3 loop spans 13 amino acids. The CDR3 region has the DNA TGTGCCACCTCCCAGGGGGGTCAAGAGACCCAGTACTTC. It encodes CATSQGGQETQYF.

The rearrangement uses TRBV4-1 and TRBJ2-7; a weak D match, TRBD2 (5 bases). This CDR3 contains 14 residues. Germline lookup yields CDR1 MGHRA and CDR2 YSYEKL. Deletions cut 0 bases from V and 3 bases from J, with 9 bases between. CDR3 sequence: CASSQDTRVYEQYF. The CDR3 DNA follows: TGCGCCAGCAGCCAAGATACTAGAGTCTACGAGCAGTACTTC.